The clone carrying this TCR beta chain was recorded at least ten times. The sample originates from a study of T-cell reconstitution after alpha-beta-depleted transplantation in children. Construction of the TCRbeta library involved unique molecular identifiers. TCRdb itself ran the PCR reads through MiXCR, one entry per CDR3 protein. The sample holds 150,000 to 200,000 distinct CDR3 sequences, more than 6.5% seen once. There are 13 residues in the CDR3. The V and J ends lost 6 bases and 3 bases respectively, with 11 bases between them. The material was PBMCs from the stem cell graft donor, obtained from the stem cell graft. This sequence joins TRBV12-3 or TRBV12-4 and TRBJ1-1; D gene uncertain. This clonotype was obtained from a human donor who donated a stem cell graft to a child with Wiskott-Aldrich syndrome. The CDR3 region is CASSLNGDTEAFF. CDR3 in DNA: TGTGCCAGCAGCCTCAATGGGGACACTGAAGCTTTCTTT.